These 17 T cell receptor beta chains were all obtained from the same sample, sequenced in a study of cytomegalovirus exposure and HLA in healthy donors (dated by TCRdb to the late 2010s). Library construction relied on the immunoSEQ multiplex PCR assay. The table comes from immuneACCESS by way of TCRdb, which keeps in-frame sequences with V and J called. Part of the clones is missing from these tables; in studies checked, under half for an unresolved V gene and the rest for unknown reasons. Present in this sample are approximately 110,000 clones, about 93% of which were seen just once. In total, the top ten clones hold 1% to 1.5% of the sample. Source material: PBMCs. The origin of the receptors is a woman aged 18-29 years in good health and CMV-seronegative.

This clone was seen once. The V gene is TRBV27, the J gene TRBJ2-1, with a possible D match to TRBD1 (6 bases). Germline V lookup: CDR1 MNHEY, CDR2 SMNVEV (reference sequence). Trimming took off 3 bases at V and 9 bases at J, with 9 bases between the two ends. The CDR3 runs 12 residues. CDR3 amino acids: CASSFWGREQFF. CDR3 in DNA: TGTGCCAGCAGTTTTTGGGGGCGTGAGCAGTTCTTC.

The CDR3 loop reads CASSRREGGAQETQYF. In nucleotides, the CDR3 is TGTGCCAGCTCGCGCCGCGAAGGGGGCGCGCAAGAGACCCAGTACTTC. V is TRBV18 and J is TRBJ2-5; 7 bases line up with TRBD1. Germline V gene sequence: CDR1 KGHSH, CDR2 LQKENI. J lost 2 bases, V lost 6 bases, and 12 bases had no gene match. The CDR3 has 16 residues.

This clone appeared once. CDR3 DNA: TGCAGTGCTCCGAGACAGGGTTCGGCGTTCTTC. Its translation is CSAPRQGSAFF. The chain joins TRBV20-1 to TRBJ2-1, with TRBD1 matching 7 bases. The CDR3 runs 11 residues. V was clipped by 5 bases and J by 15 bases; unmatched bases: 10. Germline values: CDR1 DFQATT, CDR2 SNEGSKA (reference sequence).

The chain has TRBV7-2 and TRBJ2-1, with D perhaps matching TRBD1 (5 bases). CDR3 length: 14 residues. Trimming left V 3 bases short and J 4 bases short, with 10 bases between. From germline, CDR1 is SGHTA and CDR2 FQGNSA. The CDR3 sequence is CASSFRTQYNEQFF. The CDR3, as DNA: TGTGCCAGCAGCTTTCGGACACAATACAATGAGCAGTTCTTC.

The genes are TRBV28 and TRBJ1-2, with D perhaps matching TRBD1 (6 bases). Germline V gives CDR1 MDHEN, CDR2 SYDVKM. V lost 6 bases, J lost 4 bases, and 15 bases lay in between. The CDR3 is 14 amino acids. The CDR3: CASRLLGGAYGYTF. The CDR3 DNA is TGTGCCAGCAGACTATTAGGGGGTGCCTATGGCTACACCTTC.

The chain has TRBV7-9 and TRBJ2-1, with D tentatively TRBD2 (6 bases). There are 12 residues in the CDR3. Trimming stripped 5 bases from V and 9 bases from J, with 11 bases between. Germline V lookup: CDR1 SEHNR, CDR2 FQNEAQ (reference sequence). CDR3 sequence reads: CASSPDYGEQFF. As DNA, the CDR3 is TGTGCCAGCAGCCCGGACTATGGTGAGCAGTTCTTC.

The rearrangement uses TRBV6-1 and TRBJ1-1; D unclear. Per germline, CDR1 MNHNS and CDR2 SASEGT. The V end lost 4 bases, the J end lost 3 bases, and 12 bases lay between the germline ends. CDR3 length equals 14 residues. CDR3: CASSASGVDTEAFF. Written as DNA, the CDR3 is TGTGCCAGCAGTGCGTCGGGAGTGGACACTGAAGCTTTCTTT.

The chain combines TRBV11-2 with TRBJ1-6; 7 positions match TRBD1. CDR3 length equals 14 residues. The germline V gene has CDR1 SGHAT and CDR2 FQNNGV. Unmatched junction bases numbered 4, after V lost 3 bases and J lost 8 bases. The CDR3 nucleotides read TGTGCCAGCAGCTTTGGACAGGCTTATTCACCCCTCCACTTT. It encodes CASSFGQAYSPLHF.

The V gene is TRBV28, the J gene TRBJ2-7; 7 bases agree with TRBD1. Trimming cost V 3 bases and J 3 bases; bases outside gene matches: 2. This CDR3 has 13 residues. Germline CDR1 MDHEN, CDR2 SYDVKM. The CDR3 bases are TGTGCCAGCAGTTTGGGACAGCGCTACGAGCAGTACTTC. Protein: CASSLGQRYEQYF.

The chain carries TRBV2 and TRBJ2-1; 9 bases agree with TRBD2. The CDR3 spans 14 residues. Looked up from germline, CDR1 is SNHLY and CDR2 is FYNNEI. The ends lost 6 bases at V and 8 bases at J; junction bases unmatched: 8. The CDR3 DNA reads as TGTGCCAGCAGGGCCGGGACTAGCTTTGATGAGCAGTTCTTC. The encoded protein is CASRAGTSFDEQFF.

The gene calls are TRBV5-1 and TRBJ2-5; 12 bases are a match to TRBD2. The trim removed 4 bases at V and 5 bases at J, leaving 6 bases unmatched. This CDR3 has 15 amino acids. From germline, CDR1 is SGHRS and CDR2 YFSETQ. In DNA form, the CDR3 reads TGCGCCAGCAGCACAAGGACTAGCGGGGCGGAGACCCAGTACTTC. This translates into CASSTRTSGAETQYF.

The CDR3 protein is CASSVGRTDTQYF. In nucleotides, the CDR3 is TGTGCCAGCAGCGTAGGCAGAACAGATACGCAGTATTTT. The V and J genes are TRBV9 and TRBJ2-3; D unclear. Germline V gene data show CDR1 as SGDLS and CDR2 as YYNGEE. V lost 0 bases to trimming and J lost 3 bases, with 5 bases between them. CDR3 size: 13 residues. Looking up the rest from reference TRBV9 and TRBJ2-3 gives the full variable domain: DSGVTQTPKHLITATGQRVTLRCSPRSGDLSVYWYQQSLDQGLQFLIQYYNGEERAKGNILERFSAQQFPDLHSELNLSSLELGDSALYFCASSVGRTDTQYFGPGTRLTVL.

The V gene is TRBV2, the J gene TRBJ1-1, with 7 bases matching TRBD1. Germline V gives CDR1 SNHLY, CDR2 FYNNEI. This CDR3 comprises 15 residues. The J segment lost 5 bases and the V segment lost 0 bases, leaving 6 bases of the junction unmatched. CDR3 in DNA: TGTGCCAGCAGTGAAGCCGCAGCCAGGGGGACTGAAGCTTTCTTT. This gives the protein CASSEAAARGTEAFF.

This sequence joins TRBV6-4 and TRBJ1-1, with D perhaps matching TRBD1 (5 bases). Germline CDR1 MRHNA, CDR2 SNTAGT. V lost 2 bases and J 1 base, leaving 14 bases between the germline ends. CDR3 size: 16 residues. In DNA, the CDR3 is TGTGCCAGCAGTGACAGCAGGGATCCCTGGAACACTGAAGCTTTCTTT. Encoded protein: CASSDSRDPWNTEAFF.

The chain's CDR3 is CASSLVPSGRTDTQYF. CDR3 sequence (DNA): TGTGCCAGCAGCTTGGTCCCCAGCGGGAGGACAGATACGCAGTATTTT. This chain links TRBV7-2 with TRBJ2-3, with 9 bases lining up with TRBD2. The CDR3 is 16 residues long. V was pared by 3 bases and J by 3 bases, with 7 bases of the junction left unmatched. The germline CDR1 and CDR2 sequences are SGHTA and FQGNSA. The full variable domain, with the rest looked up from reference TRBV7-2 and TRBJ2-3, is GAGVSQSPSNKVTEKGKDVELRCDPISGHTALYWYRQSLGQGLEFLIYFQGNSAPDKSGLPSDRFSAERTGGSVSTLTIQRTQQEDSAVYLCASSLVPSGRTDTQYFGPGTRLTVL.

This chain connects TRBV7-6 to TRBJ1-4, with TRBD1 matching 8 bases. Germline trimming cut 4 bases from V and 1 base from J; bases unmatched to any gene: 8. This CDR3 has 17 amino acids. CDR1 is SGHVS, CDR2 FNYEAQ, per germline. CDR3 nucleotide sequence: TGTGCCAGCAGCTCTCCAGGACAGGGCGGAACTAATGAAAAACTGTTTTTT. Encoded protein: CASSSPGQGGTNEKLFF.

The genes are TRBV6-6 and TRBJ2-7; 7 nucleotides line up with TRBD1. Germline trimming cut 5 bases from V and 3 bases from J; bases unmatched to any gene: 7. The CDR3 has 14 amino acids. From germline, CDR1 is MNHNY and CDR2 SVGAGI (reference sequence). In nucleotides, the CDR3 is TGTGCCAGCAGTCCTCCGACAGGGCTCTACGAGCAGTACTTC. It is translated as CASSPPTGLYEQYF.